This T cell receptor (beta chain) was documented in a study of cytomegalovirus exposure and HLA in healthy donors. Study-level points and caveats: In a later analysis, compared with equally common non-associated chains, HLA-associated beta chains were more expanded.

In the PCR, 60 Vbeta and 13 Jbeta primers were used. The data were produced by immunoSEQ multiplex PCR, yet TCRdb's version contains in-frame clones alone and is incomplete. The table lists over 150,000 clones, 68% of them singletons, with over 1.2% in the top ten. This clone was observed a handful of times. Its matching antigen is unknown. Germline V gene lookup returns CDR1 SGHAT and CDR2 FQNNGV. V lost 2 bases to trimming and J lost 2 bases; unmatched junction nucleotides: 0. CDR3 length equals 14 residues. The sample was PBMCs. The rearrangement links TRBV11-2 to TRBJ2-5, with TRBD2 identical over 9 bases. The TCR sequence derives from a man aged 50 or older in good health and CMV-seronegative. As DNA, the CDR3 is TGTGCCAGCAGCTTACTAGCGGGGCAAGAGACCCAGTACTTC. This encodes CASSLLAGQETQYF.